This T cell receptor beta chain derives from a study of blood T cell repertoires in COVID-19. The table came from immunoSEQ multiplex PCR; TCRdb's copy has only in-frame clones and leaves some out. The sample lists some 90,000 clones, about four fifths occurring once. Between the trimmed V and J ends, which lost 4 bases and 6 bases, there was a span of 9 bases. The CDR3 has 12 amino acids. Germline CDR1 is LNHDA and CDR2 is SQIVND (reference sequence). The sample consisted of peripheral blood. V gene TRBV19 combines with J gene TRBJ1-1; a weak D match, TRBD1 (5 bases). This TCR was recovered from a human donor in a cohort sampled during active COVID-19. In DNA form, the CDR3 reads TGTGCCAGTAGTAGGAGGGGCCCTGAAGCTTTCTTT. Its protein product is CASSRRGPEAFF.